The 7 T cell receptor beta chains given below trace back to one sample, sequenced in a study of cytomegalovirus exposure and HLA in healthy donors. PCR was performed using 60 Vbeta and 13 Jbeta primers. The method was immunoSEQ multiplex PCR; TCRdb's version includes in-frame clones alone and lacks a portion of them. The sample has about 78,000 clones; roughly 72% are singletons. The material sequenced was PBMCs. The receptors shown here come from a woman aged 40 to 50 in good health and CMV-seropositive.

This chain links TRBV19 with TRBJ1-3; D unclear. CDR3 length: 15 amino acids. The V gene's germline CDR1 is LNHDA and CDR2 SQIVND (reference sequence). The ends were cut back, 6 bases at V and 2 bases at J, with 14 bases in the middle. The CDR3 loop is CASSYPSGAGNTIYF. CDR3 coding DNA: TGTGCCAGTAGCTACCCCTCGGGTGCTGGAAACACCATATATTTT.

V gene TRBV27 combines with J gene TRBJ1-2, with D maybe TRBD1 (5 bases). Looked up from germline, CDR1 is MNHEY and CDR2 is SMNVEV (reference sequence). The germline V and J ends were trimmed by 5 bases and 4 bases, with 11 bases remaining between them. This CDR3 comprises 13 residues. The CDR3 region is CASSAGGAYGYTF. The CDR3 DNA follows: TGTGCCAGCAGTGCGGGAGGGGCCTATGGCTACACCTTC.

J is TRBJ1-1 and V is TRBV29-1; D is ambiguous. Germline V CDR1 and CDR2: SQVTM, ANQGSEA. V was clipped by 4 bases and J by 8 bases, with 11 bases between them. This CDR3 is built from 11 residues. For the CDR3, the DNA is TGCAGCGTTGGTACCGGGAAAGAAGCTTTCTTT. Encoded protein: CSVGTGKEAFF.

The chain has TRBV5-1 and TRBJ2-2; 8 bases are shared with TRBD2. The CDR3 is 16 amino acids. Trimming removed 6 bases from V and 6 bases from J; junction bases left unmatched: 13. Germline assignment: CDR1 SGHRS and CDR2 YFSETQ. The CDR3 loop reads CASKNQGLDISGELFF. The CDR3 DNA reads TGCGCCAGCAAGAATCAGGGACTAGATATCTCCGGGGAGCTGTTTTTT. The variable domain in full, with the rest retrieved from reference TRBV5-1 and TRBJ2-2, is KAGVTQTPRYLIKTRGQQVTLSCSPISGHRSVSWYQQTPGQGLQFLFEYFSETQRNKGNFPGRFSGRQFSNSRSEMNVSTLELGDSALYLCASKNQGLDISGELFFGEGSRLTVL.

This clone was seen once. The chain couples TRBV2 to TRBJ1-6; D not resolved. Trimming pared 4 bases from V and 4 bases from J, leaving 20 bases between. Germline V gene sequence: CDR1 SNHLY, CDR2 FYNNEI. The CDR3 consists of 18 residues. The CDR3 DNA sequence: TGTGCCAGCAGTGCACTGGGAGAGACATCGGCTTATAATTCACCCCTCCACTTT. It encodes CASSALGETSAYNSPLHF.

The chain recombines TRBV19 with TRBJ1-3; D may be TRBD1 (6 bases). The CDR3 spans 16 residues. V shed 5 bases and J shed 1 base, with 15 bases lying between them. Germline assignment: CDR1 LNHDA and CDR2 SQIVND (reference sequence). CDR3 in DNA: TGTGCCAGTAGTCCCTGGAATACAGGGTCTGGAAACACCATATATTTT. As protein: CASSPWNTGSGNTIYF.

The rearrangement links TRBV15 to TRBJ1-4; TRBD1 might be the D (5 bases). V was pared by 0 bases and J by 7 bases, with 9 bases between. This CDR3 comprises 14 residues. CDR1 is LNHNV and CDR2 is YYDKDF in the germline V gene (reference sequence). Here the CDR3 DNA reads TGTGCCACCAGCAGAGATCAGGGAACTGAAAAACTGTTTTTT. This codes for CATSRDQGTEKLFF.